Listed here is a single T cell receptor (beta chain). CDR3 length equals 14 residues. The V end lost 3 bases, the J end lost 7 bases, and 10 bases lay between the germline ends. CDR1 is LNHDA, CDR2 SQIVND, per germline (reference sequence). This entry is derived from a study of breast tumors, draining lymph nodes, adjacent tissues. Breast cancer patients provided tissue from their axillary draining lymph nodes. TCRdb processed the multiplex PCR reads anew with MiXCR; each CDR3 protein has one entry. Of roughly 110,000 distinct CDR3 sequences listed, roughly 29% are singletons. This receptor was identified in a female donor with breast cancer. Some clones in this sample may be carry-over from other donors' samples. Sequenced input: axillary lymph node tissue. The chain couples TRBV19 to TRBJ1-6; no firm D call. The CDR3: CASSMGQDNSPLHF. The CDR3 region has the DNA TGTGCCAGTAGTATGGGCCAGGACAATTCACCCCTCCACTTT.